What follows are 4 T cell receptor beta chains derived from one specimen sequenced in a study of blood T cells in healthy people across ages. Through a sample-barcoded 5' primer and a J-beta primer mix, a second PCR was run for 7 to 11 cycles. Using its own MiXCR run on the 5' RACE reads, TCRdb lists one record per CDR3 protein. There are about 970,000 distinct CDR3 sequences in the sample; 45% to 60% occur only once, and around 21% lies in the top ten. Sequenced sample: blood. These receptors originate from a woman in her sixties or seventies in good health.

This clonotype was counted a single time. One base away lies a much larger clone, so this may be a sequencing read error. J is TRBJ2-7 and V is TRBV5-1, with 8 nucleotides matching TRBD1. The CDR3 consists of 14 residues. From germline, CDR1 is SGHRS and CDR2 YFSETQ. CDR3 nucleotide sequence: TGCGACAGCAGCACAAGACAGGGGCGCTACGAGCAGTACTTC. Its translation: CDSSTRQGRYEQYF.

The chain couples TRBV7-2 to TRBJ1-2; D gene uncertain. The V and J ends lost 1 base and 5 bases respectively, with 11 bases between them. Per germline, CDR1 SGHTA and CDR2 FQGNSA. This CDR3 region has 14 residues. CDR3 protein: CASSLGGMWYGYTF. In DNA, the CDR3 is TGTGCCAGCAGCTTAGGGGGAATGTGGTATGGCTACACCTTC.

This rearrangement joins TRBV21-1 to TRBJ2-5; the table's D call of TRBD2 was not tested on the DNA. TRBV21-1 is an annotated pseudogene. The CDR3 consists of 18 residues. CDR3 sequence: CASSTIYLADGSGETQYF. In DNA form, the CDR3 reads TGTGCCAGCAGTACTATCTACTTAGCCGACGGGAGTGGGGAGACCCAGTACTTC.

The genes are TRBV30 and TRBJ2-5; D remains ambiguous. The V gene lost 0 bases and the J gene lost 0 bases, with 5 bases spanning the gap. Germline CDR1 and CDR2: GTSNPN and SVGIG (reference sequence). The CDR3 is 13 residues long. CDR3 amino acids: CAWSVPYQETQYF. CDR3 DNA sequence: TGTGCCTGGAGTGTACCGTACCAAGAGACCCAGTACTTC.